This T cell receptor (beta chain) was captured in a study of a mutant IDH1 vaccine in newly diagnosed glioma. Time point noted: baseline, week 1 (first vaccination visit). The sample's treatment: pre-vaccination baseline after standard-of-care therapy. The CDR3 loop spans 14 amino acids. CDR1 is SNHLY and CDR2 is FYNNEI in the germline V gene. V lost 0 bases to trimming and J lost 10 bases, with 13 bases between them. The protocol was immunoSEQ multiplex PCR, while the TCRdb copy is restricted to in-frame clones and leaves out a portion. Among just under 95,000 clones listed, under 90% were seen once.

The source is a woman between 45 and 60 years old with glioma. The genes are TRBV2 and TRBJ2-1; D is unresolved. The source was PBMCs, collected from a glioma patient treated with radiotherapy, temozolomide or both. The CDR3 is CASSEALRTPEQFF. DNA of the CDR3: TGTGCCAGCAGTGAAGCGCTTCGGACCCCCGAGCAGTTCTTC. The full variable domain, with the rest looked up from reference TRBV2 and TRBJ2-1, is EPEVTQTPSHQVTQMGQEVILRCVPISNHLYFYWYRQILGQKVEFLVSFYNNEISEKSEIFDDQFSVERPDGSNFTLKIRSTKLEDSAMYFCASSEALRTPEQFFGPGTRLTVL.